The T cell receptor beta chain described here comes from a study of T-cell memory formation after mild COVID-19. Study details: TCR clusters were mostly confined to one donor each. Overall study results and limits: Most CD4+ clones that shrank were in CM and EM, while CD8+ ones turned up in EMRA. Clonal second-wave expansions that peaked on day 37 had unconfirmed SARS-CoV-2 specificity.

This CDR3 spans 15 amino acids. CDR1 is LNHDA, CDR2 SQIVND, per germline (reference sequence). Unmatched junction bases numbered 1, after V lost 4 bases and J lost 0 bases. This clonotype was observed many times. Its matching antigen is unknown. Amplification by 5'RACE using constant-segment primers produced TCR alpha and TCR beta cDNA libraries that carried sample barcodes and UMIs. TCRdb re-derived calls from the 5' RACE reads in MiXCR, one entry per CDR3 protein. The table has some 50,000 distinct CDR3 sequences, around a quarter seen once; the top ten hold 43%. This clonotype was sampled from a man younger than 35 who had mild COVID-19 (a few samples of this study predate the infection). Cell type and time point are not known. Material for sequencing was PBMCs or a T cell subset sorted from them (not recorded which). This rearrangement joins TRBV19 to TRBJ2-1, with 9 bases that match TRBD2. The CDR3 DNA follows: TGTGCCAGTAGTAAGACTAGCGGCTCCTACAATGAGCAGTTCTTC. It translates to CASSKTSGSYNEQFF.